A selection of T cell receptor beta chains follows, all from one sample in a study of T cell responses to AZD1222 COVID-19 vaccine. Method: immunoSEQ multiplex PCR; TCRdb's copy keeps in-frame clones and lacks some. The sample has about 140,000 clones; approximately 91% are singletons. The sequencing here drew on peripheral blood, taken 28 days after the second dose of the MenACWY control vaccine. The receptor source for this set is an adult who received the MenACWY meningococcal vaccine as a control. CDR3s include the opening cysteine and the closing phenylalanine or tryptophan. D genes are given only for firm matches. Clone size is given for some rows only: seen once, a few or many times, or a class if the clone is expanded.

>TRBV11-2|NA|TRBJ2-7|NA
TGTGCCAGCAGTCTGACTGTATACCACGAGCAGTACTTC
CASSLTVYHEQYF
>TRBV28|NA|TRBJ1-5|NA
TGTGCCAGCAGTTTAGAACGGCGGCTCAATCAGCCCCAGCATTTT
CASSLERRLNQPQHF
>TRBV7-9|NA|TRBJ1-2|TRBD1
TGTGCCAGCAGCTTAAAACAGGGGTGGGGCTACACCTTC
CASSLKQGWGYTF
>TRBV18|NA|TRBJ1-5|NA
TGTGCCAGCTCACCACGGGGTTTAGGTCAGCCCCAGCATTTT
CASSPRGLGQPQHF
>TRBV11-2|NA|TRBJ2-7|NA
TGTGCCAGCAGCCCTGGACAGAACTACGAGCAGTACTTC
CASSPGQNYEQYF
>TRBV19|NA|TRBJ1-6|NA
TGTGCCAGTAGTATCAGGGCATCTTCCTATAATTCACCCCTCCACTTT
CASSIRASSYNSPLHF
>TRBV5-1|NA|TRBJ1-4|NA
TGCGCCAGCAGCCAAGGACCGGGACGGATTAATGAAAAACTGTTTTTT
CASSQGPGRINEKLFF
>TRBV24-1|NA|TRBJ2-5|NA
TGTGCCACCAGTGATTCGATCCCAGGCGATAGGGGCCAAGAGACCCAGTACTTC
CATSDSIPGDRGQETQYF
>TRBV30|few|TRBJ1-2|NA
TGTGCCTGGATGGCAACAGGGATAATGGGAGGCTACACCTTC
CAWMATGIMGGYTF
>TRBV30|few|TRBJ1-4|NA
TGTGCCTGGAGGGCAAGGGTGGGGAGTGAAAAACTGTTTTTT
CAWRARVGSEKLFF